The 29 T cell receptor beta chains below come from one sample, sequenced in a study of T-cell memory formation after mild COVID-19. TCRdb reanalysed the 5' RACE reads using MiXCR and keeps one entry per CDR3 protein. The sample lists some 150,000 distinct CDR3 sequences; under 25% were seen once. Sequencing was performed on PBMCs or a T cell subset sorted from them (not recorded which). The source of these receptors is an adult woman who had mild COVID-19 (a few samples of this study predate the infection). Cell type and time point are not known.

This clonotype was seen only a few times. The chain has TRBV10-3 and TRBJ2-2; 7 bases agree with TRBD2. CDR1 and CDR2 (germline): ENHRY, SYGVKD. This CDR3 is 15 amino acids long. The V gene end was trimmed by 2 bases and the J gene end by 3 bases; junction bases not matched to a gene: 3. The CDR3 DNA sequence: TGTGCCATCAGTGAGAGCGGGATACACACCGGGGAGCTGTTTTTT. It yields the protein CAISESGIHTGELFF.

The table lists this clonotype with a few counts. This chain joins TRBV7-9 and TRBJ2-1; D is perhaps TRBD2 (6 bases). In germline, CDR1 is SEHNR, CDR2 FQNEAQ (reference sequence). This CDR3 region has 13 residues. The V end was cut by 4 bases, the J end by 13 bases, with 17 bases between. CDR3 protein: CASSSAYGTPQFF. The CDR3, as DNA: TGTGCCAGCAGCTCAGCATACGGGACTCCTCAGTTCTTC.

This clonotype has more than one count but fewer than ten. This chain joins TRBV6-2 or TRBV6-3 and TRBJ1-2; the D is unclear. The CDR3 is 12 residues long. Germline V CDR1 and CDR2: MNHEY, SVGEGT. Between the trimmed V and J ends, which lost 5 bases and 3 bases, there was a span of 7 bases. The CDR3 sequence is CASSLHDYGYTF. The CDR3, as DNA: TGTGCCAGCAGTCTCCATGACTATGGCTACACCTTC.

This clonotype was detected many times. The V and J genes are TRBV18 and TRBJ2-7; 9 positions agree with TRBD2. Unmatched junction bases numbered 9, after V lost 2 bases and J lost 1 base. Germline V lookup: CDR1 KGHSH, CDR2 LQKENI. This CDR3 region has 17 residues. CDR3: CASSPSLLAGPSYEQYF. The CDR3 nucleotides are TGTGCCAGCTCACCAAGTCTCCTAGCGGGACCATCCTACGAGCAGTACTTC.

A few counts support this clonotype. J is TRBJ1-1 and V is TRBV6-6, with 9 bases aligning to TRBD1. The length of the CDR3 is 16 residues. CDR1 and CDR2 from the germline V gene are MNHNY and SVGAGI (reference sequence). The trim removed 6 bases at V and 2 bases at J, leaving 10 bases unmatched. CDR3 region: CASRPGTGSLNTEAFF. CDR3 bases: TGTGCCAGCAGGCCCGGGACAGGGAGCCTTAACACTGAAGCTTTCTTT.

This chain joins TRBV6-5 and TRBJ1-1; 7 nucleotides line up with TRBD1. The CDR3 covers 14 residues. The germline gives CDR1 MNHEY, CDR2 SVGAGI. The J segment lost 1 base and the V segment lost 3 bases, leaving 2 bases of the junction unmatched. The CDR3 region is CASSYDRENTEAFF. CDR3 DNA sequence: TGTGCCAGCAGTTATGACAGGGAGAACACTGAAGCTTTCTTT.

The J gene is TRBJ1-1, the V gene TRBV6-2 or TRBV6-3; 9 nucleotides agree with TRBD1. The V segment lost 8 bases and the J segment 7 bases; nucleotides outside the gene matches: 17. The germline CDR1 and CDR2 sequences are MNHEY and SVGEGT. The CDR3 totals 16 residues. CDR3 DNA sequence: TGTGCCAGCTATTCATACACCGGGACAGGGAGAATTGAAGCTTTCTTT. Protein sequence: CASYSYTGTGRIEAFF.

This clonotype came up a few times. This sequence joins TRBV11-1 and TRBJ2-6; D not resolved. This CDR3 region has 16 residues. Germline lookup yields CDR1 SGHAT and CDR2 FQDESV (reference sequence). With 1 base removed from V and 2 bases from J, the gap between germline ends came to 9 bases. CDR3 residues: CASSLGAGAGANVLTF. The CDR3 nucleotides are TGTGCCAGCAGCTTAGGGGCAGGAGCTGGGGCCAACGTCCTGACTTTC.

The J gene is TRBJ2-1, the V gene TRBV20-1; 9 bases fit TRBD2. This CDR3 region has 16 residues. J was trimmed by 12 bases and V by 0 bases; bases with no gene match: 15. Germline V CDR1 and CDR2: DFQATT, SNEGSKA (reference sequence). The CDR3 here is CSARDQRLAVEQGQFF. The DNA for the CDR3 is TGCAGTGCTAGAGACCAAAGACTAGCGGTAGAACAAGGGCAGTTCTTC.

The rearrangement uses TRBV18 and TRBJ2-1; the D call may be TRBD1 or TRBD2 (5 bases each). Germline V gives CDR1 KGHSH, CDR2 LQKENI. This CDR3 comprises 13 residues. V gave up 3 bases and J gave up 4 bases, with 7 bases separating them. The CDR3 sequence is CASSPGRYNEQFF. CDR3 DNA: TGTGCCAGCTCACCGGGACGATACAATGAGCAGTTCTTC.

This clonotype was seen a single time. The genes are TRBV6-5 and TRBJ1-2; D uncertain. Germline V gene sequence: CDR1 MNHEY, CDR2 SVGAGI. There are 12 residues in the CDR3. Trimming shortened V by 8 bases and J by 4 bases, and 11 bases separated the two germline ends. Here the CDR3 DNA reads TGTGCCAGCCGCCGCACAGCCTATGGCTACACCTTC. It is translated as CASRRTAYGYTF.

The genes are TRBV4-1 and TRBJ1-2, with D unclear. V shed 3 bases and J shed 3 bases, with 11 bases lying between them. Germline V gene data show CDR1 as MGHRA and CDR2 as YSYEKL. The CDR3 length is 14 residues. CDR3 nucleotide sequence: TGCGCCAGCAGCCAGATCGACGGTGACTATGGCTACACCTTC. Translated, it gives CASSQIDGDYGYTF.

The chain recombines TRBV25-1 with TRBJ2-7, with D uncertain. The V end was cut by 11 bases, the J end by 3 bases, with 5 bases between. Germline V CDR1 and CDR2: MGHDK, SYGVNS. The CDR3 sequence is 9 residues long. Here the CDR3 DNA reads TGTGCCGGTGTCTACGAGCAGTACTTC. This translates into CAGVYEQYF.

CDR3 sequence (DNA): TGTGCCAGCAGCGTCGCCGGACAAGGATGGGGCAAAAACATTCAGTACTTC. It is translated as CASSVAGQGWGKNIQYF. The chain is built from TRBV9 and TRBJ2-4, with a weak D call TRBD1 (5 bases). Looked up from germline, CDR1 is SGDLS and CDR2 is YYNGEE. The CDR3 covers 17 residues. The V gene lost 2 bases and the J gene lost 3 bases, with 18 bases spanning the gap. The variable domain in full, with the rest retrieved from reference TRBV9 and TRBJ2-4, is DSGVTQTPKHLITATGQRVTLRCSPRSGDLSVYWYQQSLDQGLQFLIQYYNGEERAKGNILERFSAQQFPDLHSELNLSSLELGDSALYFCASSVAGQGWGKNIQYFGAGTRLSVL.

The V gene is TRBV4-2, the J gene TRBJ1-5; D remains unclear. V dropped 1 base and J dropped 0 bases, with 13 bases sitting between them. The CDR3 length is 17 residues. Germline CDR1 LGHNA, CDR2 YNFKEQ. The CDR3 coding sequence is TGTGCCAGCAGCCAAGCGCCCGGCACTACTAGCAATCAGCCCCAGCATTTT. This codes for CASSQAPGTTSNQPQHF.

The chain joins TRBV5-1 to TRBJ2-1, with 8 bases aligning to TRBD2. Per the germline V gene, CDR1 is SGHRS and CDR2 is YFSETQ. With V trimmed by 1 base and J by 0 bases, 9 bases remained unmatched. This CDR3 comprises 18 residues. The CDR3 DNA is TGCGCCAGCAGCTTGAGCCCCCAGCGGGAGAGCTCCTACAATGAGCAGTTCTTC. Its protein product is CASSLSPQRESSYNEQFF.

The V gene is TRBV11-3, the J gene TRBJ2-1, with 7 positions matching TRBD1. The V segment lost 4 bases and the J segment 10 bases; nucleotides outside the gene matches: 4. Germline V gives CDR1 SGHNT, CDR2 YENEEA. This CDR3 has 12 residues. CDR3 in amino acids: CASSSDRAEQFF. In DNA, the CDR3 is TGTGCCAGCAGCTCTGACAGGGCGGAGCAGTTCTTC.

The V call is TRBV6-2 or TRBV6-3, the J call TRBJ2-3; 11 nucleotides match TRBD2. V trimming: 6 bases; J trimming: 6 bases; junction bases outside the gene matches: 8. CDR3 length: 15 amino acids. CDR1 is MNHEY and CDR2 is SVGEGT in the germline V gene. The CDR3 DNA sequence: TGTGCCAGCAGCCTTAGCGGGAGGGTAGTGGATACGCAGTATTTT. This codes for CASSLSGRVVDTQYF.

This chain connects TRBV10-3 to TRBJ2-7; 7 nucleotides agree with TRBD1. This CDR3 comprises 16 residues. Germline V gene sequence: CDR1 ENHRY, CDR2 SYGVKD. J gave up 6 bases and V 6 bases, and 17 bases lay outside the gene matches. CDR3 DNA: TGTGCCATCAGCCATACTACACAGGGGATCATCGGCGAGCAGTACTTC. The encoded protein is CAISHTTQGIIGEQYF.

The chain recombines TRBV29-1 with TRBJ2-5, with a tentative D call TRBD1 (5 bases). CDR3 size: 13 residues. Looked up from germline, CDR1 is SQVTM and CDR2 is ANQGSEA. V lost 5 bases, J lost 1 base, and 11 bases lay in between. CDR3 in amino acids: CSVLQDLQETQYF. The CDR3 DNA is TGCAGCGTTTTACAGGACCTCCAAGAGACCCAGTACTTC.

This clonotype occurred a few times. The gene calls are TRBV11-2 and TRBJ2-7; D remains ambiguous. CDR1 is SGHAT, CDR2 FQNNGV, per germline. CDR3 length: 13 residues. V shed 4 bases and J shed 3 bases, with 10 bases lying between them. This chain's CDR3 is CASSSDPFYEQYF. The CDR3 DNA reads TGTGCCAGCAGCTCGGACCCTTTCTACGAGCAGTACTTC.

This chain connects TRBV29-1 to TRBJ2-7; unclear D gene. Germline V gene sequence: CDR1 SQVTM, CDR2 ANQGSEA. V was clipped by 2 bases and J by 0 bases, with 8 bases between them. The CDR3 length is 13 residues. As DNA, the CDR3 is TGCAGCGTTGAAACCCTCTACTCCTACGAGCAGTACTTC. This sequence encodes CSVETLYSYEQYF.

CDR3 sequence reads: CASGVHTSANTGEEQYF. CDR3 coding DNA: TGTGCCAGCGGGGTCCATACGAGCGCCAACACGGGGGAGGAGCAGTACTTC. The rearrangement joins TRBV12-3 or TRBV12-4 to TRBJ2-7; D is possibly TRBD2 (6 bases). Trimming pared 8 bases from V and 7 bases from J, leaving 30 bases between. The CDR3 is 17 amino acids.

The chain recombines TRBV10-3 with TRBJ1-2; 8 nucleotides line up with TRBD1. Trimming at V came to 7 bases and at J to 0 bases, leaving 13 bases not matched to a gene. CDR3 size: 17 residues. Germline V lookup: CDR1 ENHRY, CDR2 SYGVKD. CDR3 nucleotide sequence: TGTGCCATCACCAGGGGGCCGTGGGATCTGGCTAACTATGGCTACACCTTC. It is translated as CAITRGPWDLANYGYTF.

V gene TRBV7-7 combines with J gene TRBJ2-5, with TRBD1 matching over 7 bases. After removal of 1 base from V and 6 bases from J, the junction contained 5 bases not matched to a gene. From germline, CDR1 is SSHAT and CDR2 FNYEAQ (reference sequence). The CDR3 sequence is 14 residues long. The CDR3: CASSLVGGRKTQYF. The CDR3 DNA reads as TGTGCCAGCAGCTTAGTAGGGGGCAGGAAGACCCAGTACTTC. Combining the CDR3 with reference TRBV7-7 and TRBJ2-5 gives the whole variable domain GAGVSQSPRYKVTKRGQDVTLRCDPISSHATLYWYQQALGQGPEFLTYFNYEAQPDKSGLPSDRFSAERPEGSISTLTIQRTEQRDSAMYRCASSLVGGRKTQYFGPGTRLLVL.

The sample holds a few counts of this clonotype. The chain employs TRBV25-1 and TRBJ2-5, with TRBD1 identical over 7 bases. This CDR3 contains 13 residues. Germline V gene lookup returns CDR1 MGHDK and CDR2 SYGVNS. V was clipped by 4 bases and J by 9 bases; unmatched bases: 8. The DNA for the CDR3 is TGTGCCAGCAGTGGGGATTACAGGGGACCCCAGTACTTC. Translating it yields CASSGDYRGPQYF.

This CDR3 reads CASSQGHSNTEAFF. As DNA, the CDR3 is TGTGCCAGCAGCCAGGGACATTCGAACACTGAAGCTTTCTTT. J is TRBJ1-1 and V is TRBV3-1; maybe TRBD1 (6 bases). Between the trimmed V and J ends, which lost 3 bases and 1 base, there was a span of 9 bases. Germline V gene lookup returns CDR1 LGHDT and CDR2 YNNKEL (reference sequence). This CDR3 region has 14 residues.

This clonotype showed up just once. V gene TRBV5-1 combines with J gene TRBJ2-3; maybe TRBD1 (6 bases). The CDR3 is 15 residues long. Germline-derived CDR1 and CDR2 are SGHRS and YFSETQ. With 0 bases removed from V and 4 bases from J, the gap between germline ends came to 12 bases. The CDR3 nucleotides read TGCGCCAGCAGCTTGGACAGGGTTGGCTCAGATACGCAGTATTTT. It is translated as CASSLDRVGSDTQYF.

The chain recombines TRBV9 with TRBJ2-5, with D uncertain. The length of the CDR3 is 15 residues. Between the trimmed V and J ends, which lost 0 bases and 1 base, there was a span of 10 bases. Germline CDR1 and CDR2: SGDLS and YYNGEE. This CDR3 is CASSVAHVSQETQYF. CDR3 in DNA: TGTGCCAGCAGCGTAGCCCACGTGAGCCAAGAGACCCAGTACTTC.